This paragraph reports one TCR beta chain. What it recognizes is unknown. Sequencing was performed with immunoSEQ multiplex PCR; in TCRdb, only in-frame clones are kept and a portion is missing. The table includes about 120,000 clones, over 80% detected once. The sample belongs to a study of graft-versus-host responses after intestinal transplantation. CDR1 and CDR2 from the germline V gene are MNHEY and SVGAGI. The CDR3 has 13 amino acids. V gave up 5 bases and J gave up 3 bases, with 10 bases separating them. The sequences come from unstimulated CD4+ T cells sorted from spleen or lymph node cells, collected before intestinal transplant. The sequence derives from a human donor who received an intestinal transplant. The chain employs TRBV6-5 and TRBJ1-1; D might be TRBD1 (5 bases). CDR3 loop: CASSLGAYTEAFF. Written as DNA, the CDR3 is TGTGCCAGCAGTCTAGGGGCCTACACTGAAGCTTTCTTT.